These 21 T cell receptor beta chains were sequenced from one sample in a study of blood T cell repertoires in COVID-19. The table came from immunoSEQ multiplex PCR; TCRdb's copy has only in-frame clones and leaves some out. Among about 200,000 clones listed, around 84% were seen once. What was sequenced was peripheral blood. The receptors derive from a man over 45 with acute or convalescent COVID-19.

The J gene is TRBJ1-1, the V gene TRBV5-5; perhaps TRBD1 as D (5 bases). CDR1 and CDR2 (germline): SGHKS, YYEKEE (reference sequence). The V end was cut by 2 bases, the J end by 3 bases, with 29 bases between. The CDR3 totals 20 residues. CDR3 sequence (DNA): TGTGCCAGCAGCTTCGCCCCCTACCCGTCGAAAGGGGCTGGTGACACTGAAGCTTTCTTT. Protein product: CASSFAPYPSKGAGDTEAFF.

The chain carries TRBV3-1 (or the pseudogene TRBV3-2) and TRBJ1-2, with 8 bases identical to TRBD1. From germline, CDR1 is LGHDT and CDR2 YNNKEL (reference sequence). Trimming removed 1 base from V and 7 bases from J; junction bases left unmatched: 5. This CDR3 is 14 amino acids long. The CDR3 nucleotides are TGTGCCAGCAGCCAAGTACGGACAGGGTTTGGCTACACCTTC. This sequence encodes CASSQVRTGFGYTF.

The chain has TRBV5-8 and TRBJ2-1; perhaps TRBD1 as D (7 bases). CDR3 length equals 17 residues. Germline V CDR1 and CDR2: SGHTS, YDEGEE. With 4 bases removed from V and 0 bases from J, the gap between germline ends came to 17 bases. The DNA of the CDR3 is TGTGCCAGCAGCCCGATGGAGGGACAGAGCTCCTACAATGAGCAGTTCTTC. This encodes CASSPMEGQSSYNEQFF.

The CDR3 spells CASSLASGGGDLTDTQYF. The CDR3 DNA sequence: TGCGCCAGCAGCTTGGCTAGCGGGGGAGGTGATCTCACAGATACGCAGTATTTT. The chain is built from TRBV5-1 and TRBJ2-3, with 10 nucleotides matching TRBD2. CDR1 is SGHRS, CDR2 YFSETQ, per germline. The CDR3 totals 18 residues. With V trimmed by 0 bases and J by 2 bases, 9 bases remained unmatched.

The rearrangement uses TRBV5-1 and TRBJ2-5; D gene unclear. The CDR3 runs 17 residues. Germline V gives CDR1 SGHRS, CDR2 YFSETQ. Trimming cost V 0 bases and J 1 base, with 16 bases left between them. For the CDR3, the DNA is TGCGCCAGCAGCTTGGACGTGGGTAGAACGGGCCAAGAGACCCAGTACTTC. This encodes CASSLDVGRTGQETQYF.

The chain joins TRBV7-6 to TRBJ2-5; the match to TRBD1 covers 8 bases. The CDR3 length is 17 residues. V shed 4 bases and J 4 bases; nucleotides not matched to a gene: 14. Germline V gene sequence: CDR1 SGHVS, CDR2 FNYEAQ. CDR3 amino acids: CASSSRPAGQDGETQYF. The CDR3 DNA reads as TGTGCCAGCAGCTCCCGGCCTGCGGGACAGGACGGAGAGACCCAGTACTTC.

V gene TRBV29-1 combines with J gene TRBJ2-3, with D unclear. This CDR3 has 14 residues. The germline V gene has CDR1 SQVTM and CDR2 ANQGSEA. Trimming removed 7 bases at V and 0 bases at J, with 14 bases between. CDR3 amino acids: CSAARLTSTDTQYF. DNA for the CDR3: TGCAGCGCTGCCAGACTTACTAGCACAGATACGCAGTATTTT.

This chain connects TRBV9 to TRBJ1-2; D gene ambiguous. The CDR3 spans 15 residues. The germline V and J ends were trimmed by 1 base and 3 bases, with 13 bases remaining between them. Germline values: CDR1 SGDLS, CDR2 YYNGEE. CDR3 sequence: CASSVLGNGDYGYTF. The CDR3 DNA reads as TGTGCCAGCAGCGTATTAGGAAACGGAGACTATGGCTACACCTTC.

This clone has just one count. This chain uses TRBV20-1 with TRBJ2-3; tentatively, D is TRBD2 (5 bases). V lost 3 bases and J 2 bases, leaving 15 bases between the germline ends. The V gene's germline CDR1 is DFQATT and CDR2 SNEGSKA (reference sequence). The CDR3 is 15 residues long. The CDR3 DNA reads TGCAGTGCTAGTTTGGTAGCGCGGACCACAGATACGCAGTATTTT. It encodes CSASLVARTTDTQYF.

The chain couples TRBV27 to TRBJ2-7; D unresolved. This CDR3 is 13 amino acids long. CDR1 MNHEY and CDR2 SMNVEV come from the germline V gene (reference sequence). V lost 7 bases, J lost 0 bases, and 10 bases lay in between. Here the CDR3 reads CASKRGGSYEQYF. The CDR3 region has the DNA TGTGCCAGCAAGAGAGGTGGCTCCTACGAGCAGTACTTC.

This chain uses TRBV5-4 with TRBJ1-2; D is perhaps TRBD1 (5 bases). This CDR3 is 13 amino acids long. CDR1 and CDR2 (germline): SGHNT, YYREEE (reference sequence). V was pared by 3 bases and J by 4 bases, with 10 bases between. The CDR3 here is CASSYGTLYGYTF. CDR3 coding DNA: TGTGCCAGCAGCTATGGGACTCTCTATGGCTACACCTTC.

V and J are TRBV27 and TRBJ2-3; weak D call: TRBD2 (6 bases). Trimming took 2 bases from V and 2 from J, leaving 17 bases between them. Germline-derived CDR1 and CDR2 are MNHEY and SMNVEV (reference sequence). The CDR3 is 17 residues long. CDR3 amino acids: CASSLGGGTYATDTQYF. The CDR3 nucleotides read TGTGCCAGCAGTTTAGGTGGCGGGACTTATGCCACAGATACGCAGTATTTT.

This clone was seen a few times. The chain links TRBV5-8 to TRBJ2-2, with D tentatively TRBD1 (5 bases). Trimming removed 2 bases from V and 6 bases from J, with 20 bases in between. The CDR3 covers 17 residues. CDR1 is SGHTS, CDR2 YDEGEE, per germline. The CDR3 spells CASSFLHRKEKSGELFF. CDR3 sequence (DNA): TGTGCCAGCAGCTTCCTTCACAGGAAGGAGAAATCCGGGGAGCTGTTTTTT. The full variable domain, completed using reference TRBV5-8 and TRBJ2-2, is EAGVTQSPTHLIKTRGQQATLRCSPISGHTSVYWYQQALGLGLQFLLWYDEGEERNRGNFPPRFSGRQFPNYSSELNVNALELEDSALYLCASSFLHRKEKSGELFFGEGSRLTVL.

The rearrangement links TRBV19 to TRBJ1-5; D unclear. Germline-derived CDR1 and CDR2 are LNHDA and SQIVND (reference sequence). Trimming pared 3 bases from V and 7 bases from J, leaving 13 bases between. CDR3 size: 14 residues. CDR3 DNA: TGTGCCAGTAGTATTAGGCGAATGGGCCAGCCCCAGCATTTT. As protein: CASSIRRMGQPQHF.

The CDR3 coding sequence is TGCGCCAGCAGCTTGGTTCCGGGGGTCCAAGAGACCCAGTACTTC. Its protein product is CASSLVPGVQETQYF. This sequence joins TRBV5-1 and TRBJ2-5; D possibly corresponds to TRBD2 (6 bases). The CDR3 consists of 15 residues. V was clipped by 0 bases and J by 1 base, with 10 bases between them. From germline, CDR1 is SGHRS and CDR2 YFSETQ.

This clone showed up just once. The chain couples TRBV10-2 to TRBJ1-4, with D possibly matching TRBD1 (6 bases). The ends were cut back, 4 bases at V and 2 bases at J, with 11 bases in the middle. This CDR3 has 15 amino acids. Germline CDR1 is WSHSY and CDR2 is SAAADI. CDR3 amino acids: CASSGTAATNEKLFF. Written as DNA, the CDR3 is TGCGCCAGCAGTGGGACAGCCGCGACTAATGAAAAACTGTTTTTT.

The rearrangement uses TRBV4-1 and TRBJ1-5, with D tentatively TRBD1 (5 bases). This CDR3 has 17 residues. Trimming cost V 0 bases and J 2 bases, with 14 bases left between them. CDR1 and CDR2 (germline): MGHRA, YSYEKL. Written as DNA, the CDR3 is TGCGCCAGCAGCCAAGATAGACGAGGGGAGGGCAATCAGCCCCAGCATTTT. This gives the protein CASSQDRRGEGNQPQHF.

The V and J genes are TRBV25-1 and TRBJ1-5, with D unclear. Germline V lookup: CDR1 MGHDK, CDR2 SYGVNS. V lost 3 bases and J lost 3, with 12 bases in between. The CDR3 is made up of 15 amino acids. In DNA form, the CDR3 reads TGTGCCAGCAGTGATGATAGCAGACCCAATCAGCCCCAGCATTTT. It translates to CASSDDSRPNQPQHF.

V gene TRBV6-1 combines with J gene TRBJ1-2; TRBD1 aligns across 7 bases. The trim removed 0 bases at V and 2 bases at J, leaving 3 bases unmatched. This CDR3 has 15 amino acids. Germline values: CDR1 MNHNS, CDR2 SASEGT. The CDR3 loop reads CASSEAGQTNYGYTF. Written as DNA, the CDR3 is TGTGCCAGCAGTGAAGCGGGACAGACAAACTATGGCTACACCTTC.

CDR3: CASSRPGQRNYGYTF. DNA for the CDR3: TGTGCCAGCAGTCGCCCGGGACAGCGGAACTATGGCTACACCTTC. The chain uses TRBV6-2 or TRBV6-3 and TRBJ1-2; 7 nucleotides line up with TRBD1. J lost 2 bases, V lost 5 bases, and 8 bases had no gene match. There are 15 residues in the CDR3. CDR1 MNHEY and CDR2 SVGEGT come from the germline V gene.

This chain joins TRBV18 and TRBJ2-7; the match to TRBD1 covers 10 bases. The CDR3 consists of 15 residues. Germline CDR1 and CDR2: KGHSH and LQKENI. With 5 bases clipped from V and 2 bases from J, the junction kept 6 bases outside the gene matches. CDR3 in amino acids: CASSGDRGSAYEQYF. CDR3 coding DNA: TGTGCCAGCTCAGGGGACAGGGGATCTGCCTACGAGCAGTACTTC.